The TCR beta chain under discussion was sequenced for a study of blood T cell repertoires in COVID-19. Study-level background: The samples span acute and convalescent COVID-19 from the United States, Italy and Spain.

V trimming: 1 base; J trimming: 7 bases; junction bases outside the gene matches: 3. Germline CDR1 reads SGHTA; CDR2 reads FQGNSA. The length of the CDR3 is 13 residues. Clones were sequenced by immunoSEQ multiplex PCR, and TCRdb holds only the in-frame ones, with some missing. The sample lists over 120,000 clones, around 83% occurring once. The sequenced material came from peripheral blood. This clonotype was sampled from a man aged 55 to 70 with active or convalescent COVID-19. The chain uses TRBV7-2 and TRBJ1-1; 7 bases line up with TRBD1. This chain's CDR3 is CASSLDRGREAFF. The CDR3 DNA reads TGTGCCAGCAGCTTAGACAGGGGACGTGAAGCTTTCTTT.